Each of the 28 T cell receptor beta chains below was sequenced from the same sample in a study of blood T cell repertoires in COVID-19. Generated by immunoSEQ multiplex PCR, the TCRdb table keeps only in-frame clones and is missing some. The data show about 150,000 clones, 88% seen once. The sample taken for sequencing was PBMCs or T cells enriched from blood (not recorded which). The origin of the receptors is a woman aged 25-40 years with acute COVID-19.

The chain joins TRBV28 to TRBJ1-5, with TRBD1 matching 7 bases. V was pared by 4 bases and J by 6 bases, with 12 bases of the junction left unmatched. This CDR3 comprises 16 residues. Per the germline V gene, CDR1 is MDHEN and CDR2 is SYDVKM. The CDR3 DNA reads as TGTGCCAGCAGTTCGCTTAAAAAGGGGGCTGGTCAGCCCCAGCATTTT. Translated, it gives CASSSLKKGAGQPQHF. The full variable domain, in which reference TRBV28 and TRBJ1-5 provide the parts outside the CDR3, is DVKVTQSSRYLVKRTGEKVFLECVQDMDHENMFWYRQDPGLGLRLIYFSYDVKMKEKGDIPEGYSVSREKKERFSLILESASTNQTSMYLCASSSLKKGAGQPQHFGDGTRLSIL.

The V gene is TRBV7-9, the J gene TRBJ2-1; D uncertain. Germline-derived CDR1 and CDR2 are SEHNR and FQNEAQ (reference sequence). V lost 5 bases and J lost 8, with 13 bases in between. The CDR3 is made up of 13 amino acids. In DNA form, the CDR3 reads TGTGCCAGCAGCATAGACACCCTCCATGAGCAGTTCTTC. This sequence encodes CASSIDTLHEQFF.

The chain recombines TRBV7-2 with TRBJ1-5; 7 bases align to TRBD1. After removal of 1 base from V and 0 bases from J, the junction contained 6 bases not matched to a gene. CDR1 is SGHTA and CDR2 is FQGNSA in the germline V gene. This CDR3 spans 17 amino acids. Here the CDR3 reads CASSLVGTASSNQPQHF. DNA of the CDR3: TGTGCCAGCAGCTTAGTGGGGACAGCTTCTAGCAATCAGCCCCAGCATTTT.

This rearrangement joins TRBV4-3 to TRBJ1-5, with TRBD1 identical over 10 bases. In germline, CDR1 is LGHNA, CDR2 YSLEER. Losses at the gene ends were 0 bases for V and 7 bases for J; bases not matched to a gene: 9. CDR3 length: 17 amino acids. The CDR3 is CASSQDWGTGDIQPQHF. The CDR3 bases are TGCGCCAGCAGCCAAGATTGGGGGACAGGGGACATACAGCCCCAGCATTTT.

The CDR3: CASSSYFGGGQPQHF. Here the CDR3 DNA reads TGCGCCAGCAGTTCGTATTTCGGGGGTGGTCAGCCCCAGCATTTT. The chain employs TRBV4-1 and TRBJ1-5; possible D gene TRBD1, 5 bases. The CDR3 consists of 15 residues. Germline CDR1 MGHRA, CDR2 YSYEKL. Trimming left V 6 bases short and J 6 bases short, with 18 bases between.

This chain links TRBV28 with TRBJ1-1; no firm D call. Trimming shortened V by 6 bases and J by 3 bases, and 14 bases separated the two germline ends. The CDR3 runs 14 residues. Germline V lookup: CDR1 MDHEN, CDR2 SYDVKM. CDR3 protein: CASSPLSEDTEAFF. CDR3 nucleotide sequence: TGTGCCAGCAGCCCTTTGAGTGAAGACACTGAAGCTTTCTTT.

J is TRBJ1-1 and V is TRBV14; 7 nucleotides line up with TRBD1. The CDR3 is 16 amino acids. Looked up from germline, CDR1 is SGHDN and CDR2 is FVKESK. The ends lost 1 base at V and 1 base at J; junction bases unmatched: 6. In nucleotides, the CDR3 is TGTGCCAGCAGCCAAGCCATCGGGACAGCGAACACTGAAGCTTTCTTT. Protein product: CASSQAIGTANTEAFF.

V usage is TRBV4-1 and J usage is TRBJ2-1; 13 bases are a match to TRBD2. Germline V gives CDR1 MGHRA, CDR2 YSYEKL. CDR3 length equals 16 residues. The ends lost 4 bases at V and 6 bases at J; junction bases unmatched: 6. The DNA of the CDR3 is TGCGCCAGCAGCCGCGAACTAGCGGGAGGGGTCAATGAGCAGTTCTTC. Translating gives CASSRELAGGVNEQFF.

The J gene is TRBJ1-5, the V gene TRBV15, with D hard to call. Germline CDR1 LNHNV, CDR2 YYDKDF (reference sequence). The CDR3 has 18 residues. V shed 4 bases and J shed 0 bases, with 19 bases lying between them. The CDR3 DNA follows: TGTGCCACCAGCACATATGCCGGACTATTGGGTAGCAATCAGCCCCAGCATTTT. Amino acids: CATSTYAGLLGSNQPQHF.

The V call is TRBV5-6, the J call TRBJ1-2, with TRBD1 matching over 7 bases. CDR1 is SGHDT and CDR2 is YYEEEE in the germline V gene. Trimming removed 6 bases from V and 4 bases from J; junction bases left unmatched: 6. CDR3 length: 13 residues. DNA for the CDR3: TGTGCCAGCACCCTGGACAGGAGCTATGGCTACACCTTC. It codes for CASTLDRSYGYTF.

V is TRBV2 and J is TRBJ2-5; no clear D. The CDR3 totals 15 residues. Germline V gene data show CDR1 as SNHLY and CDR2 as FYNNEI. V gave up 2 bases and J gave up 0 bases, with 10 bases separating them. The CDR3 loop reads CASSEQRNYQETQYF. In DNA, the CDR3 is TGTGCCAGCAGTGAACAGCGAAATTACCAAGAGACCCAGTACTTC.

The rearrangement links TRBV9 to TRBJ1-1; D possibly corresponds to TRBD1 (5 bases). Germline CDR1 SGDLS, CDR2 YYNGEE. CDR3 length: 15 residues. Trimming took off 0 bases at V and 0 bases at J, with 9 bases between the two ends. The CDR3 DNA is TGTGCCAGCAGCGTAGCGGGGGGGGTGAACACTGAAGCTTTCTTT. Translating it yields CASSVAGGVNTEAFF.

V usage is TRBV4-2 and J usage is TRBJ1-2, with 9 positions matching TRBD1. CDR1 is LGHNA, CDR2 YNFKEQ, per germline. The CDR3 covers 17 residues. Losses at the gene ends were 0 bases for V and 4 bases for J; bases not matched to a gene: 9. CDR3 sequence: CASSQDQVDRGTYGYTF. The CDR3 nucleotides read TGTGCCAGCAGCCAAGATCAAGTCGACAGGGGGACCTATGGCTACACCTTC.

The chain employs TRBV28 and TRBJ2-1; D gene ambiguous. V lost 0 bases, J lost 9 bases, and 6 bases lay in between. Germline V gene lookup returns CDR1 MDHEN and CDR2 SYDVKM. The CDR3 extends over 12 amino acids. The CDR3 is CASSLWSGEQFF. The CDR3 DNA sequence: TGTGCCAGCAGTTTATGGTCCGGTGAGCAGTTCTTC.

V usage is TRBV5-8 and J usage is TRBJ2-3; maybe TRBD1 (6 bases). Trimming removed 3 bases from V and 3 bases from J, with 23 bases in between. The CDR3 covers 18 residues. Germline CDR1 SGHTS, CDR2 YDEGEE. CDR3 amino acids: CASSSPATTGPLTDTQYF. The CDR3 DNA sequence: TGTGCCAGCAGCTCGCCGGCAACGACAGGCCCTCTGACAGATACGCAGTATTTT.

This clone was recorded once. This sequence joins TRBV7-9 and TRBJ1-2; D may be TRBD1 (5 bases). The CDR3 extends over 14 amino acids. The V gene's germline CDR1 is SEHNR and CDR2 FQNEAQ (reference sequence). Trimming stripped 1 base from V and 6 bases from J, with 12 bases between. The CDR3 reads CASSLGPGWNGYTF. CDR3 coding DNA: TGTGCCAGCAGCTTAGGGCCAGGGTGGAATGGCTACACCTTC.

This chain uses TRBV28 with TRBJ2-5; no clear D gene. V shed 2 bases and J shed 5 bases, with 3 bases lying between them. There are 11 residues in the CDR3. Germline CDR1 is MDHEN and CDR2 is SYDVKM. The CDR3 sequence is CASSLRETQYF. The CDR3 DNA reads TGTGCCAGCAGTTTACGGGAGACCCAGTACTTC.

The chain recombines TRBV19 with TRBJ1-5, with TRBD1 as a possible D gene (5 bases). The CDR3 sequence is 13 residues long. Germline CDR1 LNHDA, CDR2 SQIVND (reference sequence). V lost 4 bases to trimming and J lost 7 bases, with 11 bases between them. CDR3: CASSTTGLQPQHF. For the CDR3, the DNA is TGTGCCAGTAGTACTACGGGACTACAGCCCCAGCATTTT.

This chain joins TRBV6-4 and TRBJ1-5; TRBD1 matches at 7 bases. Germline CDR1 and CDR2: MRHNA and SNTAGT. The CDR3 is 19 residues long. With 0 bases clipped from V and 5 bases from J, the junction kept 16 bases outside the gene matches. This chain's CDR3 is CASSDSRIIRSGGHQPQHF. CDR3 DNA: TGTGCCAGCAGTGACTCGAGAATCATACGCTCAGGGGGGCATCAGCCCCAGCATTTT.

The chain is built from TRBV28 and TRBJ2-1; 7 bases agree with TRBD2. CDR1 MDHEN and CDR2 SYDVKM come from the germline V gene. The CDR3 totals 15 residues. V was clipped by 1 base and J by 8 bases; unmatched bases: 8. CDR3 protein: CASSLLGTTEDEQFF. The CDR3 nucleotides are TGTGCCAGCAGTTTATTGGGGACTACAGAGGATGAGCAGTTCTTC.

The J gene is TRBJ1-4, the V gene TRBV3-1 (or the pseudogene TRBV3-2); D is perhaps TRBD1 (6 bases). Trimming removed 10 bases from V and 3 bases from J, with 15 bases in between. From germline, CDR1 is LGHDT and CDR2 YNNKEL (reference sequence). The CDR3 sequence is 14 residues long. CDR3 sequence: CANVSDSPNEKLFF. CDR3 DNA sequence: TGTGCCAACGTGTCGGACAGCCCTAATGAAAAACTGTTTTTT.

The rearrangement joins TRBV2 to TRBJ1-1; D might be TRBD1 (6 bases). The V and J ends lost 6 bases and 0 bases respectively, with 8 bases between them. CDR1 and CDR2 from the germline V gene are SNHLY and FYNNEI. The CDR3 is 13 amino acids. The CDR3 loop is CASRGQMNTEAFF. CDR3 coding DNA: TGTGCCAGCAGAGGACAGATGAACACTGAAGCTTTCTTT.

CDR3: CASSIGLALQAYNEQFF. The CDR3, as DNA: TGTGCCAGTAGTATTGGGCTAGCTCTTCAAGCCTACAATGAGCAGTTCTTC. This chain uses TRBV19 with TRBJ2-1; D is possibly TRBD2 (5 bases). Germline-derived CDR1 and CDR2 are LNHDA and SQIVND (reference sequence). The CDR3 is 17 amino acids. The germline V and J ends were trimmed by 3 bases and 2 bases, with 17 bases remaining between them.

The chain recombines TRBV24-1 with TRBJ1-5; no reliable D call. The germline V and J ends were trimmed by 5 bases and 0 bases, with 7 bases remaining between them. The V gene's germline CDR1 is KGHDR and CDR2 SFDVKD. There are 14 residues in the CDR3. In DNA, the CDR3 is TGTGCCACCAGTGTGGGCTATAGCAATCAGCCCCAGCATTTT. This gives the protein CATSVGYSNQPQHF.

For the CDR3, the DNA is TGTGCCAGCAGCCGAACAGGACTAGCGGGAGGGACCCGAATCACAGATACGCAGTATTTT. Encoded protein: CASSRTGLAGGTRITDTQYF. This chain joins TRBV7-3 and TRBJ2-3; the match to TRBD2 covers 15 bases. The CDR3 sequence is 20 residues long. Germline loops: CDR1 SGHTA, CDR2 FQGTGA. V lost 5 bases, J lost 2 bases, and 14 bases stayed unmatched.

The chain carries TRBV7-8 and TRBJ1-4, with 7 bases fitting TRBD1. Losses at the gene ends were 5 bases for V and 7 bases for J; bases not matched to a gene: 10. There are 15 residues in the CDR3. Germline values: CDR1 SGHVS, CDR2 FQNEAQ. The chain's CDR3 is CASSTGTDLGEKLFF. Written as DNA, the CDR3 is TGTGCCAGCAGCACAGGGACAGACTTAGGTGAAAAACTGTTTTTT.

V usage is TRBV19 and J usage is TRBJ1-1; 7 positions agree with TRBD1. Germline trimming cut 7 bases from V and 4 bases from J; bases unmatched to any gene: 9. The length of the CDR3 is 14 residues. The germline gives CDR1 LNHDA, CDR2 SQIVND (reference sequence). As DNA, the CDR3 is TGTGCCAGTACTGAACAGGGGATCGGCACTGAAGCTTTCTTT. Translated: CASTEQGIGTEAFF.

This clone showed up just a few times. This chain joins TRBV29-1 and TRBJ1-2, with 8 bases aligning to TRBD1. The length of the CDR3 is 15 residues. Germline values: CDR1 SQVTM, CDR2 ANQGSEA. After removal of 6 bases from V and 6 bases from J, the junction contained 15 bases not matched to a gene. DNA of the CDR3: TGCAGCGTCACCCCGGAGGTCGGACAGGGTGATGGCTACACCTTC. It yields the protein CSVTPEVGQGDGYTF.